The 18 T cell receptor beta chains below come from one sample, sequenced in a study of CD8+ T cells in alopecia areata. After isolation, RNA underwent reverse transcription to generate cDNA as the sequencing template. Only in-frame clones appear in the TCRdb table, and some are missing; sequencing was by immunoSEQ multiplex PCR. The sample comprises some 170,000 clones, approximately 65% of which are singletons, and over 10% rests with the top ten. Sample: CD8+ T cells sorted from blood, taken at week 0. All receptors come from a human donor with alopecia areata.

The chain joins TRBV9 to TRBJ2-7, with 8 bases identical to TRBD1. Germline CDR1 and CDR2: SGDLS and YYNGEE. The V segment lost 0 bases and the J segment 1 base; nucleotides outside the gene matches: 3. This CDR3 spans 15 amino acids. The CDR3 reads CASSVGQGASYEQYF. The DNA of the CDR3 is TGTGCCAGCAGCGTAGGGCAGGGGGCTTCCTACGAGCAGTACTTC.

The chain has TRBV5-1 and TRBJ1-2, with D unresolved. CDR1 is SGHRS and CDR2 is YFSETQ in the germline V gene. V dropped 5 bases and J dropped 0 bases, with 8 bases sitting between them. The CDR3 sequence is 13 residues long. CDR3 amino acids: CASREDANYGYTF. The CDR3 DNA follows: TGCGCCAGCAGGGAGGATGCTAACTATGGCTACACCTTC.

The J gene is TRBJ1-2, the V gene TRBV21-1; the tabulated D call, TRBD1, remains unverified against the DNA. TRBV21-1 is deemed a pseudogene. CDR3 length: 14 residues. CDR3 DNA: TGTGCCAGCAGCATACGAGACAGGAGCGATGGCTACACCTTC. This encodes CASSIRDRSDGYTF.

In this sample, this clone turned up a few times. The V call is TRBV7-9, the J call TRBJ1-2, with TRBD1 identical over 9 bases. The germline CDR1 and CDR2 sequences are SEHNR and FQNEAQ (reference sequence). With V trimmed by 4 bases and J by 7 bases, 10 bases remained unmatched. The CDR3 totals 15 residues. The CDR3 DNA follows: TGTGCCAGCAGCTCGGACAGGGGATCGTCGAGTGGCTACACCTTC. It codes for CASSSDRGSSSGYTF. The variable domain in full, with the rest retrieved from reference TRBV7-9 and TRBJ1-2, is DTGVSQNPRHKITKRGQNVTFRCDPISEHNRLYWYRQTLGQGPEFLTYFQNEAQLEKSRLLSDRFSAERPKGSFSTLEIQRTEQGDSAMYLCASSSDRGSSSGYTFGSGTRLTVV.

The genes are TRBV13 and TRBJ2-5, with 7 bases fitting TRBD1. Germline CDR1 PRHDT, CDR2 FYEKMQ (reference sequence). V dropped 6 bases and J dropped 1; count of bases not matched to a gene: 2. This CDR3 has 13 amino acids. This CDR3 is CASRRQGQETQYF. The CDR3 DNA reads as TGTGCCAGCAGACGACAGGGCCAAGAGACCCAGTACTTC.

Only a few counts were recorded for this clone. This chain joins TRBV5-1 and TRBJ2-2; 7 bases agree with TRBD2. The germline CDR1 and CDR2 sequences are SGHRS and YFSETQ. The CDR3 is 16 amino acids. Trimming cost V 4 bases and J 0 bases; bases outside gene matches: 6. The CDR3 region is CASSGTGGSNTGELFF. The DNA of the CDR3 is TGCGCCAGCAGCGGAACGGGGGGTTCGAACACCGGGGAGCTGTTTTTT.

The genes are TRBV25-1 and TRBJ2-3, with D perhaps matching TRBD1 (6 bases). V was cut by 2 bases and J by 1 base, with 10 bases left in between. This CDR3 is built from 15 residues. Germline CDR1 MGHDK, CDR2 SYGVNS. The CDR3 DNA follows: TGTGCCAGCAGTGAACAGGGGCCGGGCACAGATACGCAGTATTTT. Protein product: CASSEQGPGTDTQYF.

In its sample, this clone is medium-sized. Other DNA sequences from this sample encode an identical CDR3 as well. The rearrangement uses TRBV15 and TRBJ2-3, with 8 bases aligning to TRBD1. Germline CDR1 reads LNHNV; CDR2 reads YYDKDF (reference sequence). Trimming took 5 bases from V and 2 from J; bases not matched to a gene: 9. CDR3 size: 16 residues. The chain's CDR3 is CATSLRDRGPTDTQYF. For the CDR3, the DNA is TGTGCCACCAGCTTACGAGACAGGGGTCCCACAGATACGCAGTATTTT. Combining the CDR3 with reference TRBV15 and TRBJ2-3 gives the whole variable domain DAMVIQNPRYQVTQFGKPVTLSCSQTLNHNVMYWYQQKSSQAPKLLFHYYDKDFNNEADTPDNFQSRRPNTSFCFLDIRSPGLGDTAMYLCATSLRDRGPTDTQYFGPGTRLTVL.

This clone was counted once. The rearrangement links TRBV6-5 to TRBJ1-1; 7 bases fit TRBD1. CDR3 length: 14 residues. CDR1 MNHEY and CDR2 SVGAGI come from the germline V gene. J was trimmed by 3 bases and V by 5 bases; bases with no gene match: 6. This CDR3 is CASSTTGWDTEAFF. DNA for the CDR3: TGTGCCAGCAGTACGACAGGGTGGGACACTGAAGCTTTCTTT.

The sample holds one count of this clone. The sample has other DNA sequences that encode this CDR3 too. V usage is TRBV5-6 and J usage is TRBJ2-5, with a possible D match to TRBD1 (5 bases). Germline CDR1 SGHDT, CDR2 YYEEEE. The ends were cut back, 0 bases at V and 1 base at J, with 7 bases in the middle. This CDR3 has 14 amino acids. CDR3 in DNA: TGTGCCAGCAGCTTGGGACAGATCCAAGAGACCCAGTACTTC. Its translation: CASSLGQIQETQYF.

V gene TRBV6-5 combines with J gene TRBJ2-6; unclear D gene. CDR3 size: 13 residues. Deletions cut 2 bases from V and 2 bases from J, with 1 base between. Germline CDR1 is MNHEY and CDR2 is SVGAGI. The CDR3 spells CASSYAGANVLTF. CDR3 nucleotides: TGTGCCAGCAGTTACGCTGGGGCCAACGTCCTGACTTTC.

The V and J genes are TRBV11-2 and TRBJ2-1; 10 bases are shared with TRBD1. The CDR3 is 15 residues long. In germline, CDR1 is SGHAT, CDR2 FQNNGV. With V trimmed by 5 bases and J by 2 bases, 3 bases remained unmatched. The chain's CDR3 is CASSAGQGAYNEQFF. DNA of the CDR3: TGTGCCAGCAGCGCTGGACAGGGGGCCTACAATGAGCAGTTCTTC.

Regarding this clone: Because it lacks the conserved phenylalanine or tryptophan at the end, this CDR3 is likely a read error. The DNA is omitted, as the CDR3 cannot be located on it reliably, and the CDR3 follows TCRdb's listing. The chain employs TRBV12-5 and TRBJ1-2. Per germline, CDR1 LGHNT and CDR2 FRNRAP. The CDR3 numbers 8 amino acids, ends counted. The CDR3 sequence is CASGLGNL.

On this clone: Other DNA sequences within the sample encode an identical CDR3. The gene calls are TRBV7-2 and TRBJ2-1; tentative D call: TRBD2 (6 bases). Germline CDR1 SGHTA, CDR2 FQGNSA. This CDR3 has 15 residues. Trimming shortened V by 5 bases and J by 4 bases, and 15 bases separated the two germline ends. The CDR3 DNA reads as TGTGCCAGCAGCCCCCGCGGGGCAGCTTACAATGAGCAGTTCTTC. As protein: CASSPRGAAYNEQFF. The full variable domain, with the rest looked up from reference TRBV7-2 and TRBJ2-1, is GAGVSQSPSNKVTEKGKDVELRCDPISGHTALYWYRQSLGQGLEFLIYFQGNSAPDKSGLPSDRFSAERTGGSVSTLTIQRTQQEDSAVYLCASSPRGAAYNEQFFGPGTRLTVL.

The chain joins TRBV30 to TRBJ1-3; D unclear. Trimming took 6 bases from V and 0 from J, leaving 6 bases between them. This CDR3 is 12 amino acids long. The germline gives CDR1 GTSNPN, CDR2 SVGIG (reference sequence). CDR3 DNA sequence: TGTGCCTGCATTCCCTCTGGAAACACCATATATTTT. Translating gives CACIPSGNTIYF.

This clone appeared a few times. The chain joins TRBV9 to TRBJ2-3, with TRBD2 matching 10 bases. Germline CDR1 and CDR2: SGDLS and YYNGEE. The junction had 8 bases not matched to a gene; V was cut back by 2 bases and J by 5 bases. This CDR3 spans 16 amino acids. The CDR3: CASSVSSGGRGDTQYF. The CDR3 DNA follows: TGTGCCAGCAGCGTGTCTAGCGGGGGACGGGGAGATACGCAGTATTTT.

A word on this clone: This specimen includes other DNA sequences encoding the same CDR3. The chain recombines TRBV5-6 with TRBJ2-7, with D possibly matching TRBD2 (5 bases). CDR3 length equals 13 residues. Germline CDR1 and CDR2: SGHDT and YYEEEE. Trimming stripped 0 bases from V and 4 bases from J, with 8 bases between. CDR3 coding DNA: TGTGCCAGCAGCTTGGGAGGGCGGTACGAGCAGTACTTC. This codes for CASSLGGRYEQYF.

This clone was picked up a small number of times. CDR3 in amino acids: CASSALYGTVTNQPQHF. The DNA of the CDR3 is TGTGCCAGTAGTGCTCTATACGGGACAGTGACCAATCAGCCCCAGCATTTT. The chain couples TRBV19 to TRBJ1-5; 7 nucleotides match TRBD1. This CDR3 is built from 17 residues. Germline V lookup: CDR1 LNHDA, CDR2 SQIVND (reference sequence). J lost 3 bases, V lost 5 bases, and 13 bases had no gene match. Full variable domain (missing parts from reference TRBV19 and TRBJ1-5): DGGITQSPKYLFRKEGQNVTLSCEQNLNHDAMYWYRQDPGQGLRLIYYSQIVNDFQKGDIAEGYSVSREKKESFPLTVTSAQKNPTAFYLCASSALYGTVTNQPQHFGDGTRLSIL.